This T cell receptor (beta chain) was sequenced in a study of blood T cell repertoires in COVID-19. Study-wide background: The United States, Italy and Spain provided the acute and convalescent COVID-19 samples. Sources were T cells, B-cell-depleted T cells, or PBMCs; the material itself was cDNA or gDNA.

V lost 1 base to trimming and J lost 8 bases; unmatched junction nucleotides: 12. The CDR3 has 16 residues. In germline, CDR1 is SGHRS, CDR2 YFSETQ. The authors' processing: Estimates of nucleated cell counts were drawn from the amplification of reference gene primers. Produced via immunoSEQ multiplex PCR; TCRdb's table is partial and in-frame only. Clone size and the V and J calls come from that table; the DNA yielded D and trimming. The repertoire holds approximately 210,000 clones, with 84% as singletons. The sequencing input was peripheral blood. This TCR was sampled from a woman older than 75 with COVID-19, enrolled during active disease. The rearrangement uses TRBV5-1 and TRBJ2-1; 7 nucleotides agree with TRBD1. The CDR3 here is CASSLSPTGIADEQFF. In DNA, the CDR3 is TGCGCCAGCAGCTTGTCCCCGACAGGGATTGCGGATGAGCAGTTCTTC. Using reference TRBV5-1 and TRBJ2-1 for the parts outside the CDR3, the full variable domain is KAGVTQTPRYLIKTRGQQVTLSCSPISGHRSVSWYQQTPGQGLQFLFEYFSETQRNKGNFPGRFSGRQFSNSRSEMNVSTLELGDSALYLCASSLSPTGIADEQFFGPGTRLTVL.